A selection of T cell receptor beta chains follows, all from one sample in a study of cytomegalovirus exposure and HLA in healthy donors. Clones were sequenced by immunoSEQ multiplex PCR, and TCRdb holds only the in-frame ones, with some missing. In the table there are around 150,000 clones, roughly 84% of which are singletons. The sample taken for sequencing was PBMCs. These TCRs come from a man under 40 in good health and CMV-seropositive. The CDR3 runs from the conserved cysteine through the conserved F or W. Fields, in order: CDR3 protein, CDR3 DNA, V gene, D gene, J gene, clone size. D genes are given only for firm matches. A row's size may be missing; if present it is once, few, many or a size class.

CDR3: CASSLAGGGQETQYF
DNA: TGTGCCAGCAGCTTAGCAGGAGGCGGTCAAGAGACCCAGTACTTC
V: TRBV7-2
D: NA
J: TRBJ2-5
size: NA

CDR3: CASSRRGEETQYF
DNA: TGCGCCAGCAGTCGGAGGGGCGAAGAGACCCAGTACTTC
V: TRBV10-2
D: NA
J: TRBJ2-5
size: NA

CDR3: CASSLNREETQYF
DNA: TGTGCCAGCAGCTTAAACCGGGAAGAGACCCAGTACTTC
V: TRBV7-6
D: NA
J: TRBJ2-5
size: NA

CDR3: CATSRDVAGYNEQFF
DNA: TGTGCCACCAGCAGAGATGTAGCGGGCTACAATGAGCAGTTCTTC
V: TRBV15
D: TRBD2
J: TRBJ2-1
size: NA

CDR3: CASSFRLWDEQYF
DNA: TGTGCCAGCAGTTTCAGGTTGTGGGACGAGCAGTACTTC
V: TRBV28
D: NA
J: TRBJ2-7
size: NA

CDR3: CASSYGGGNQPQHF
DNA: TGTGCCAGCAGCTATGGGGGGGGCAATCAGCCCCAGCATTTT
V: TRBV11-2
D: NA
J: TRBJ1-5
size: NA

CDR3: CASSFPRLAGAPQETQYF
DNA: TGCGCCAGCAGCTTTCCGAGACTAGCGGGGGCCCCTCAAGAGACCCAGTACTTC
V: TRBV5-1
D: TRBD2
J: TRBJ2-5
size: NA

CDR3: CASASSSDRWETQYF
DNA: TGTGCCAGCGCATCCTCCTCAGACAGGTGGGAGACCCAGTACTTC
V: TRBV11-2
D: NA
J: TRBJ2-5
size: NA

CDR3: CASSPPGTGGQPQHF
DNA: TGTGCCAGCAGCCCGCCCGGGACAGGGGGTCAGCCCCAGCATTTT
V: TRBV7-2
D: TRBD1
J: TRBJ1-5
size: NA

CDR3: CASSLSRQGFQPQHF
DNA: TGTGCCAGCAGTTTATCCCGACAGGGATTTCAGCCCCAGCATTTT
V: TRBV28
D: TRBD1
J: TRBJ1-5
size: NA

CDR3: CASSQYEADTQYF
DNA: TGTGCCAGCAGCCAATACGAGGCAGATACGCAGTATTTT
V: TRBV2
D: NA
J: TRBJ2-3
size: NA

CDR3: CASSVDRLDNEQFF
DNA: TGTGCCAGCAGCGTCGACAGGCTAGACAATGAGCAGTTCTTC
V: TRBV9
D: NA
J: TRBJ2-1
size: NA

CDR3: CASSYAASSYNSPLHF
DNA: TGTGCCAGCAGTTACGCTGCGAGCTCCTATAATTCACCCCTCCACTTT
V: TRBV6-5
D: NA
J: TRBJ1-6
size: NA

CDR3: CASSATGLSGSYEQYF
DNA: TGTGCCAGCTCAGCCACTGGTCTCTCGGGCTCCTACGAGCAGTACTTC
V: TRBV18
D: NA
J: TRBJ2-7
size: NA

CDR3: CASSPTDRGQETQYF
DNA: TGTGCCAGCAGCCCTACGGACAGGGGCCAAGAGACCCAGTACTTC
V: TRBV28
D: TRBD1
J: TRBJ2-5
size: NA

CDR3: CSVGGDSYEQYF
DNA: TGCAGCGTGGGAGGGGACTCCTACGAGCAGTACTTC
V: TRBV29-1
D: TRBD2
J: TRBJ2-7
size: NA

CDR3: CASSQGDYSYEQYF
DNA: TGCGCCAGCAGCCAGGGGGACTACTCCTACGAGCAGTACTTC
V: TRBV4-3
D: TRBD2
J: TRBJ2-7
size: NA

CDR3: CASSPRGHTNTGELFF
DNA: TGTGCCAGTAGTCCCCGAGGTCACACGAACACCGGGGAGCTGTTTTTT
V: TRBV19
D: NA
J: TRBJ2-2
size: NA

CDR3: CAIQERGGPHFFSGANTGELFF
DNA: TGTGCCATCCAAGAGCGGGGGGGCCCACATTTCTTCTCAGGTGCGAACACCGGGGAGCTGTTTTTT
V: TRBV28
D: TRBD2
J: TRBJ2-2
size: NA

CDR3: CASSSTGYTEAFF
DNA: TGTGCCAGCAGTTCGACAGGTTACACTGAAGCTTTCTTT
V: TRBV28
D: NA
J: TRBJ1-1
size: NA

CDR3: CASSWTGGNEKLFF
DNA: TGTGCCAGCAGTTGGACAGGGGGTAATGAAAAACTGTTTTTT
V: TRBV6-6
D: TRBD1
J: TRBJ1-4
size: once

CDR3: CASSTWGQGTATNEKLFF
DNA: TGCGCCAGCAGCACCTGGGGACAGGGTACTGCAACTAATGAAAAACTGTTTTTT
V: TRBV5-1
D: TRBD1
J: TRBJ1-4
size: NA

CDR3: CASSLQGADDEQFF
DNA: TGTGCCAGCAGCCTACAGGGAGCCGACGATGAGCAGTTCTTC
V: TRBV9
D: NA
J: TRBJ2-1
size: once

CDR3: CASSWGQGGEKLFF
DNA: TGCGCCAGCAGCTGGGGACAGGGCGGGGAAAAACTGTTTTTT
V: TRBV5-1
D: TRBD1
J: TRBJ1-4
size: NA

CDR3: CASSEQGEPQHF
DNA: TGCGCCAGCAGTGAACAGGGGGAGCCCCAGCATTTT
V: TRBV10-2
D: TRBD1
J: TRBJ1-5
size: NA

CDR3: CASSIDLQARAQYF
DNA: TGTGCCAGTAGTATAGATCTACAGGCCAGGGCCCAGTACTTC
V: TRBV19
D: NA
J: TRBJ2-5
size: once

CDR3: CSAENYGYTF
DNA: TGCAGTGCCGAGAACTATGGCTACACCTTC
V: TRBV20-1
D: NA
J: TRBJ1-2
size: few

CDR3: CASSILQGLANEKLFF
DNA: TGTGCCAGCAGCATTCTACAGGGCCTAGCCAATGAAAAACTGTTTTTT
V: TRBV6-6
D: NA
J: TRBJ1-4
size: NA

CDR3: CASSLGAPRSYEQYF
DNA: TGTGCCAGCAGCTTGGGGGCACCCCGCTCCTACGAGCAGTACTTC
V: TRBV5-4
D: NA
J: TRBJ2-7
size: NA

CDR3: CASSPQGSDYGYTF
DNA: TGCGCCAGCAGTCCACAGGGGAGTGACTATGGCTACACCTTC
V: TRBV10-1
D: TRBD1
J: TRBJ1-2
size: NA

CDR3: CASSLPRDTGELFF
DNA: TGTGCCAGCAGCCTCCCGAGGGACACCGGGGAGCTGTTTTTT
V: TRBV7-9
D: NA
J: TRBJ2-2
size: NA

CDR3: CASSIAAGDYGYTF
DNA: TGTGCCAGCAGTATCGCGGCAGGGGACTATGGCTACACCTTC
V: TRBV7-2
D: NA
J: TRBJ1-2
size: NA

CDR3: CASGIEVRQANYEQYF
DNA: TGCGCCAGCGGAATTGAAGTTCGACAGGCAAACTACGAGCAGTACTTC
V: TRBV5-1
D: NA
J: TRBJ2-7
size: once

CDR3: CASSRVAGEADEQYF
DNA: TGTGCCAGCTCACGTGTAGCGGGAGAGGCGGACGAGCAGTACTTC
V: TRBV18
D: TRBD2
J: TRBJ2-7
size: NA

CDR3: CASSMGFSGVTEAFF
DNA: TGTGCCAGTAGTATGGGTTTTTCGGGGGTCACTGAAGCTTTCTTT
V: TRBV19
D: NA
J: TRBJ1-1
size: NA

CDR3: CASSEPDRGKETQYF
DNA: TGCGCCAGCAGTGAGCCGGACAGGGGGAAAGAGACCCAGTACTTC
V: TRBV10-2
D: TRBD1
J: TRBJ2-5
size: NA

CDR3: CASSYSGRVGEQYF
DNA: TGTGCCAGCAGTTACTCGGGCAGGGTTGGCGAGCAGTACTTC
V: TRBV6-5
D: NA
J: TRBJ2-7
size: NA

CDR3: CASSYGDREVETQYF
DNA: TGTGCCAGCAGTTACGGGGACAGGGAGGTTGAGACCCAGTACTTC
V: TRBV6-5
D: TRBD1
J: TRBJ2-5
size: NA

CDR3: CASSLYETWSLNYEQYF
DNA: TGCGCCAGCAGCTTATACGAAACATGGAGCCTAAACTACGAGCAGTACTTC
V: TRBV5-1
D: NA
J: TRBJ2-7
size: NA

CDR3: CASSPNMNSGPNTGELFF
DNA: TGTGCCAGCTCACCAAACATGAATAGCGGCCCGAACACCGGGGAGCTGTTTTTT
V: TRBV18
D: NA
J: TRBJ2-2
size: NA

CDR3: CASSLGGQGLTGYTF
DNA: TGTGCCAGCAGTTTGGGGGGACAGGGCTTGACTGGCTACACCTTC
V: TRBV28
D: TRBD1
J: TRBJ1-2
size: NA

CDR3: CASSLRETQYF
DNA: TGTGCCAGCAGCTTGCGAGAGACCCAGTACTTC
V: TRBV5-6
D: NA
J: TRBJ2-5
size: NA

CDR3: CASSYGQGGSNYGYTF
DNA: TGTGCCAGCAGTTACGGACAGGGGGGGTCGAACTATGGCTACACCTTC
V: TRBV6-5
D: TRBD1
J: TRBJ1-2
size: NA

CDR3: CASSSLEAGAGSTEAFF
DNA: TGTGCCAGCAGTTCCCTGGAGGCAGGGGCTGGGAGCACTGAAGCTTTCTTT
V: TRBV25-1
D: NA
J: TRBJ1-1
size: NA

CDR3: CASQTGDSNQPQHF
DNA: TGTGCCAGCCAGACAGGGGATAGCAATCAGCCCCAGCATTTT
V: TRBV6-1
D: TRBD1
J: TRBJ1-5
size: few

CDR3: CASSSSTSRSTDTQYF
DNA: TGTGCCAGCAGTTCATCGACTAGCAGAAGCACAGATACGCAGTATTTT
V: TRBV27
D: TRBD2
J: TRBJ2-3
size: NA

CDR3: CASSVVVGEQYF
DNA: TGTGCCAGCAGCGTAGTCGTCGGCGAGCAGTACTTC
V: TRBV9
D: NA
J: TRBJ2-7
size: NA

CDR3: CASSLVGTPEETQYF
DNA: TGCGCCAGCAGCTTGGTGGGGACACCAGAGGAGACCCAGTACTTC
V: TRBV5-1
D: NA
J: TRBJ2-5
size: NA

CDR3: CASSQDYPGSSYEQYF
DNA: TGCGCCAGCAGCCAAGATTATCCTGGCAGCTCCTACGAGCAGTACTTC
V: TRBV4-3
D: NA
J: TRBJ2-7
size: NA

CDR3: CASSQDRAGNTEAFF
DNA: TGCGCCAGCAGCCAAGACAGGGCCGGGAACACTGAAGCTTTCTTT
V: TRBV4-1
D: NA
J: TRBJ1-1
size: NA

CDR3: CASRTGGQIYGYTF
DNA: TGTGCCAGTAGAACGGGAGGGCAGATATATGGCTACACCTTC
V: TRBV19
D: NA
J: TRBJ1-2
size: NA

CDR3: CASSVAGLEQFF
DNA: TGTGCCAGCAGCGTAGCGGGTCTTGAGCAGTTCTTC
V: TRBV9
D: NA
J: TRBJ2-1
size: NA